These T cell receptor beta chains were read from a single sample in a study of CD8 T cells in ankylosing spondylitis. TCRdb reprocessed the 5' RACE reads with MiXCR, giving one entry per CDR3 protein. The sample yields 350,000 to 450,000 distinct CDR3 sequences, around 26% seen once. The sequencing sample was made of blood, either unsorted or a sorted T cell fraction (not recorded which). The receptors were sampled from a male donor with ankylosing spondylitis. Each CDR3 is given without its conserved first and last residue. The order of the fields is V gene, J gene, CDR3 protein.

>TRBV11-2|TRBJ1-2
ASSSGTGTVSGYT
>TRBV30|TRBJ1-6
ASRTGDNSPLH
>TRBV7-2|TRBJ1-6
ASSNRIRGSPLH
>TRBV6-5|TRBJ2-1
ASSYYPLGIYNEQF
>TRBV3-1|TRBJ2-7
ASTLRGGGRGNYEQY
>TRBV20-1|TRBJ2-1
SARREREVLEQF
>TRBV15|TRBJ1-5
ATSRDTGGNQPQH
>TRBV5-1|TRBJ1-1
ASSPSNIRNTEAF
>TRBV5-1|TRBJ2-1
ASSLVGAGALSYNEQF
>TRBV25-1|TRBJ2-7
ASSEGSGAYEQY
>TRBV20-1|TRBJ2-7
SARAAERGNYEQY
>TRBV24-1|TRBJ2-5
ATSALWAAGGKETQY
>TRBV24-1|TRBJ1-2
ATSDIRTTHGYT
>TRBV29-1|TRBJ1-1
SAHRGTGSTEAF
>TRBV29-1|TRBJ1-2
SVDVGAFGYT
>TRBV7-8|TRBJ1-1
ASYPMEGSKEAF
>TRBV5-1|TRBJ1-4
ASSRDRGTTNEKLF
>TRBV5-1|TRBJ2-3
ASSFAGSSTDTQY
>TRBV5-5|TRBJ1-3
ASSWSGGTSGNTIY
>TRBV11-2|TRBJ2-1
ASRLAGGKNEQF
>TRBV7-9|TRBJ2-1
ASSAGLVNNEQF
>TRBV18|TRBJ2-5
ASSPSAGTGFQETQY
>TRBV6-1|TRBJ2-3
ASTTDRISTDTQY
>TRBV7-8|TRBJ2-2
ASSLDSTTRGGELF
>TRBV20-1|TRBJ2-2
SASSQGAYTGELF
>TRBV7-8|TRBJ2-5
ASSLRGPETQY
>TRBV7-6|TRBJ2-1
ASSSLSGRSEQF
>TRBV5-1|TRBJ1-1
ASSLEDKGTEAF
>TRBV24-1|TRBJ1-5
ATSDRTGVGQPQH
>TRBV2|TRBJ2-3
ASSLGEARSADTQY
>TRBV7-2|TRBJ2-1
ASSLGGAGVSEQF
>TRBV21-1|TRBJ2-5
ASSKGGPRGETQY
>TRBV20-1|TRBJ1-2
SARGGQSRGYT
>TRBV7-9|TRBJ2-1
ASSSSGEYNEQF
>TRBV12-3/TRBV12-4|TRBJ2-7
ASSRWEEQY
>TRBV11-2|TRBJ1-1
ASSEGQSYTEAF
>TRBV5-1|TRBJ2-2
ASPLPGAGELF
>TRBV10-3|TRBJ1-5
AISALKRWEIGGGSHQPQH
>TRBV2|TRBJ1-2
ASSEVEHGYT
>TRBV7-9|TRBJ2-3
ASSLGTPTDTQY
>TRBV2|TRBJ2-3
ASSDRRRGTDTQY
>TRBV24-1|TRBJ2-2
ATSSMRVNTGELF
>TRBV27|TRBJ2-1
ASSLNRGTSTSYNEQF
>TRBV5-1|TRBJ2-3
ASSLDTGTDTQY
>TRBV18|TRBJ1-4
ASSPSPTNEKLF
>TRBV7-9|TRBJ2-3
ASSLGISFRTDTQY
>TRBV29-1|TRBJ2-1
SVVYRRDNEQF
>TRBV6-2/TRBV6-3|TRBJ1-2
ASSYDPQGHGYT
>TRBV7-2|TRBJ1-4
ASSWTVLNEKLF
>TRBV6-4|TRBJ2-2
ASSDLTVAGELF
>TRBV7-9|TRBJ1-1
ASSYRRDTEAF
>TRBV12-3/TRBV12-4|TRBJ2-1
ASTPRLVAYNEQF
>TRBV7-2|TRBJ1-1
ASSRDRGTNTEAF
>TRBV5-1|TRBJ2-1
ASSLSGAASYNEQF
>TRBV3-1|TRBJ2-1
ASSLSSGTGLRNEQF